This TCR beta chain appears in the sequencing data of a study of cytomegalovirus exposure and HLA in healthy donors. This CDR3 contains 14 residues. The V and J ends lost 2 bases and 1 base respectively, with 8 bases between them. Germline V CDR1 and CDR2: MNHEY, SVGAGI. 13 Jbeta primers and 60 Vbeta primers were used for the PCR. TCRdb's table, derived via immunoSEQ multiplex PCR, lists solely in-frame clones and lacks some. The sample yields about 140,000 clones, 70% to 90% seen once. This chain joins TRBV6-5 and TRBJ1-1; D call uncertain. This receptor was identified in a woman between 35 and 50 years old in good health and CMV-seronegative. Sequenced sample: PBMCs. CDR3 in amino acids: CASSYPGANTEAFF. The CDR3 nucleotides are TGTGCCAGCAGTTACCCGGGAGCGAACACTGAAGCTTTCTTT.